The entry below describes one TCR beta chain. Its antigen is unidentified. Included were adult ileal or ileocolonic Crohn's patients indicated for ileocolonic resection. This sample was taken from a study of T cell repertoires in ileal Crohn's disease. This CDR3 is 14 amino acids long. The J segment lost 8 bases and the V segment lost 8 bases, leaving 12 bases of the junction unmatched. The germline V gene has CDR1 SNHLY and CDR2 FYNNEI. Roughly 0.55 micrograms of biopsy DNA per sample underwent TCRB immunosequencing. Here immunoSEQ multiplex PCR was the method, and the copy in TCRdb shows in-frame clones only, minus some. The table has 13,000 to 15,000 clones, approximately 78% seen once; the top ten hold approximately 17%. Regarding the study as a whole: Compared with CD4 T cells, sorted CD8 cells carried more expanded clones. All patients with clonality above 26.8% had endoscopic recurrence.

The sequence was obtained from an adult with Crohn's disease. Input material: ileal tissue. The chain uses TRBV2 and TRBJ2-3; 8 positions match TRBD2. CDR3 sequence (DNA): TGTGCCAGCTCACAGCTCCGGGAGGGCGGTACGCAGTATTTT. Its protein is CASSQLREGGTQYF.